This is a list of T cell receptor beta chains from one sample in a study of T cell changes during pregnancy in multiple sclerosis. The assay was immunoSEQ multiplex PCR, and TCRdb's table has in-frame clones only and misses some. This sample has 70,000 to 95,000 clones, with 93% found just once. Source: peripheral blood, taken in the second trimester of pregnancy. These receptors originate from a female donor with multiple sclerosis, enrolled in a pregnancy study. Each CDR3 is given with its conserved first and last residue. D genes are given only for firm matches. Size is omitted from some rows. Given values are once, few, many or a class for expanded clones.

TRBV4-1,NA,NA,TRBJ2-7,CASSQESSSYEQYF,TGCGCCAGCAGCCAAGAGAGTTCCTCCTACGAGCAGTACTTC
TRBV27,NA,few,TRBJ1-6,CASKLGGSSPLHF,TGTGCCAGCAAACTGGGGGGGAGTTCACCCCTCCACTTT
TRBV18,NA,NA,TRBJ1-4,CASSPRPTGNKGAQNEKLFF,TGTGCCAGCTCACCACGCCCAACAGGGAACAAAGGAGCGCAAAATGAAAAACTGTTTTTT
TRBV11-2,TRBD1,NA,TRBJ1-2,CASSDMGGTGVGYTF,TGTGCCAGCAGCGACATGGGGGGGACAGGCGTCGGCTACACCTTC
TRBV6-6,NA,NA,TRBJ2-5,CASSYAGPGTQYF,TGTGCCAGCAGTTATGCGGGTCCTGGGACCCAGTACTTC
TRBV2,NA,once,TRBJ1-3,CASRRQAAGNTIYF,TGTGCCAGCAGAAGACAGGCTGCAGGAAACACCATATATTTT
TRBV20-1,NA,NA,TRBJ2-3,CSARLGAQYF,TGCAGTGCTAGACTAGGCGCGCAGTATTTT
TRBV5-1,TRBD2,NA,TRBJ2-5,CASSFWTSGGAGETQYF,TGCGCCAGCAGCTTCTGGACTAGCGGGGGGGCGGGGGAGACCCAGTACTTC
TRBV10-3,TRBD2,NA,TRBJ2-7,CAISDLAGGYEQYF,TGTGCCATCAGTGACCTTGCGGGGGGGTACGAGCAGTACTTC
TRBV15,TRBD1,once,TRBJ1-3,CATSTGGTVGNTIYF,TGTGCCACCAGCACTGGGGGGACAGTTGGAAACACCATATATTTT
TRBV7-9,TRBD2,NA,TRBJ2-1,CASSLNLAGEYNEQFF,TGTGCCAGCAGCCTCAATCTAGCGGGAGAGTACAATGAGCAGTTCTTC
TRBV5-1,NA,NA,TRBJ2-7,CASSFRTRAYEQYF,TGCGCCAGCAGCTTCCGTACTAGAGCGTACGAGCAGTACTTC
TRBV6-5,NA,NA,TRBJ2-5,CASSYPGSGGQETQYF,TGTGCCAGCAGTTACCCCGGGTCAGGAGGGCAAGAGACCCAGTACTTC
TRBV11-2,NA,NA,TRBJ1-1,CASTLGAEAFF,TGTGCCAGCACCCTAGGGGCTGAAGCTTTCTTT
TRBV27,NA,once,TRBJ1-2,CASSLSGYGYTF,TGTGCCAGCAGTTTGAGTGGCTATGGCTACACCTTC
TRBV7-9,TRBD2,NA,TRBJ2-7,CASSFDLAGYEQYF,TGTGCCAGCAGCTTTGACCTAGCGGGGTACGAGCAGTACTTC
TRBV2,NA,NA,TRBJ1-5,CASSSLLDQPQHF,TGTGCCAGCAGCTCTTTACTAGATCAGCCCCAGCATTTT
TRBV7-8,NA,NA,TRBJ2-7,CASSPNRDYEQYF,TGTGCCAGCAGCCCAAACAGGGACTACGAGCAGTACTTC
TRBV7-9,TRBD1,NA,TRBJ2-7,CASSHERTGAYEQYF,TGTGCCAGCAGCCATGAGAGGACAGGGGCCTACGAGCAGTACTTC
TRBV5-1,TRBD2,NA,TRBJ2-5,CASSRTSGEETQYF,TGCGCCAGCAGTAGGACTAGCGGGGAAGAGACCCAGTACTTC
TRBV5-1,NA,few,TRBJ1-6,CASSLAPRGANSPLHF,TGCGCCAGCAGCTTGGCCCCCCGGGGGGCGAATTCACCCCTCCACTTT
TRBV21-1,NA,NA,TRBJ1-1,CASSKLTGQEVNSDTEAFF,TGTGCCAGCAGCAAATTAACGGGACAGGAAGTCAATTCGGACACTGAAGCTTTCTTT
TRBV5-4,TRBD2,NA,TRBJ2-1,CASSSTAGGREQFF,TGTGCCAGCAGCTCGACTGCGGGGGGGCGTGAGCAGTTCTTC
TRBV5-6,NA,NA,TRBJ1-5,CASSSGGGGVWQPQHF,TGTGCCAGCAGCTCGGGAGGTGGGGGTGTATGGCAGCCCCAGCATTTT
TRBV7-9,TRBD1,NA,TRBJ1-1,CASSLGHGTGETTEAFF,TGTGCCAGCAGCTTAGGACACGGGACAGGGGAGACCACTGAAGCTTTCTTT
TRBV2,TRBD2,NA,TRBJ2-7,CASSEIRSGGAYEQYF,TGTGCCAGCAGTGAAATCCGGAGCGGGGGGGCCTACGAGCAGTACTTC
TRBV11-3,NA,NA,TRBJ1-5,CASSPMFWAGDPFNQPQHF,TGTGCCAGCAGCCCAATGTTTTGGGCAGGGGACCCATTTAATCAGCCCCAGCATTTT
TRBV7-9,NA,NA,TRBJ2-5,CASSLPGPQETQYF,TGTGCCAGCAGCCTCCCGGGTCCTCAAGAGACCCAGTACTTC
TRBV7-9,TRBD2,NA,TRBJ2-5,CASSLLLAGGQETQYF,TGTGCCAGCAGCCTCTTACTAGCGGGGGGCCAAGAGACCCAGTACTTC
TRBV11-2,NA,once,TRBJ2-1,CASSFGGIPYNEQFF,TGTGCCAGCAGCTTCGGGGGAATCCCTTACAATGAGCAGTTCTTC
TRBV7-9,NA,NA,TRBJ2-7,CASRLNRVGSDEQYF,TGTGCCAGCAGGCTCAACAGGGTAGGTTCGGACGAGCAGTACTTC
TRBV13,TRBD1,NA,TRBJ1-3,CASSLGLGQSTGNTIYF,TGTGCCAGCAGCTTAGGGTTGGGACAGAGTACTGGAAACACCATATATTTT
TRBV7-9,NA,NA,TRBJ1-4,CASSSQMGRNEKLFF,TGTGCCAGCAGCTCCCAGATGGGGCGAAATGAAAAACTGTTTTTT
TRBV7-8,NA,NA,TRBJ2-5,CASSLNLQETQYF,TGTGCCAGCAGCTTAAATCTTCAAGAGACCCAGTACTTC
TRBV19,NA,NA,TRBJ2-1,CASSTTAGTEQFF,TGTGCCAGTAGCACGACGGCGGGGACCGAGCAGTTCTTC
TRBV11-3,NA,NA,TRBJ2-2,CASSLEFGTGELFF,TGTGCCAGCAGCTTAGAGTTCGGCACCGGGGAGCTGTTTTTT
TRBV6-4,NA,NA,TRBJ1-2,CASSDSYAGSPYGYTF,TGTGCCAGCAGTGACTCGTATGCAGGGTCCCCCTATGGCTACACCTTC
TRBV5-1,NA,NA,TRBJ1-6,CASKSGSGWNSPLHF,TGCGCCAGCAAGTCGGGGAGTGGGTGGAATTCACCCCTCCACTTT
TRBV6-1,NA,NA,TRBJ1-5,CASSEHGTAGHQPQHF,TGTGCCAGCAGTGAACACGGGACTGCCGGCCATCAGCCCCAGCATTTT
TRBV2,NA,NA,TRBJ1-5,CASSPRDRTDQPQHF,TGTGCCAGCAGCCCGCGTGACAGAACTGATCAGCCCCAGCATTTT
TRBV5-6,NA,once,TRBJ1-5,CASSSATEYSNQPQHF,TGTGCCAGCAGCTCGGCTACAGAATATAGCAATCAGCCCCAGCATTTT
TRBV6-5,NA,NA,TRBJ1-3,CASLPSSGNTIYF,TGTGCCAGCCTTCCTAGCTCTGGAAACACCATATATTTT
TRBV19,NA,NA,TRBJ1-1,CASRRPPGGEAFF,TGTGCCAGTAGAAGACCGCCTGGAGGTGAAGCTTTCTTT
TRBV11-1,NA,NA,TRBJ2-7,CASSSTYGSEEQYF,TGTGCCAGCAGCTCGACTTACGGTTCGGAAGAGCAGTACTTC
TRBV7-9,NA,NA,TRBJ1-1,CASSLASGEAFF,TGTGCCAGCAGCTTGGCAAGCGGTGAAGCTTTCTTT
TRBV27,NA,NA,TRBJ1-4,CASRQANEKLFF,TGTGCCAGCAGGCAGGCTAATGAAAAACTGTTTTTT
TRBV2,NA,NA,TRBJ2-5,CASRRSPQETQYF,TGTGCCAGCAGACGGTCCCCTCAAGAGACCCAGTACTTC
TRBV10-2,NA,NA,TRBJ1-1,CASRRQVNTEAFF,TGCGCCAGCAGACGGCAGGTGAACACTGAAGCTTTCTTT
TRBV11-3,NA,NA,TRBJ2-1,CASSFARSDNEQFF,TGTGCCAGCAGCTTCGCTAGGAGCGACAATGAGCAGTTCTTC
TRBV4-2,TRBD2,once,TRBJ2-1,CASQDPGLAGEGNEQFF,TGTGCCAGCCAAGATCCCGGACTAGCGGGAGAAGGCAATGAGCAGTTCTTC
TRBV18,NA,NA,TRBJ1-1,CASSPGNDYTEAFF,TGTGCCAGCTCACCAGGAAATGACTACACTGAAGCTTTCTTT
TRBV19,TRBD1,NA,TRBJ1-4,CASSMWTGSNEKLFF,TGTGCCAGTAGTATGTGGACAGGGTCTAATGAAAAACTGTTTTTT
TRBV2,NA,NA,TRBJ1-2,CASSVGREGVNGYTF,TGTGCCAGCAGTGTGGGTAGGGAGGGAGTGAATGGCTACACCTTC
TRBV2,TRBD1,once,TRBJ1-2,CASAGGDYGYTF,TGTGCCAGTGCAGGGGGCGACTATGGCTACACCTTC